This record looks at one T cell receptor (beta chain) sequence and its context. Its cognate antigen is unknown. cDNA prepared by RNA extraction and subsequent reverse transcription served as the template for sequencing. The method was immunoSEQ multiplex PCR; TCRdb's version includes in-frame clones alone and lacks a portion of them. The sample includes more than 100,000 clones, more than 75% of them seen just once. Described treatment: oral pan-JAK inhibitor, 5-10 mg twice daily. CDR1 SGHRS and CDR2 YFSETQ come from the germline V gene. J gave up 10 bases and V 8 bases, and 15 bases lay outside the gene matches. The CDR3 spans 15 residues. The sample comes from a study of CD8+ T cells in alopecia areata. Study-wide findings and caveats: Normal skin contains resident alphabeta T cells, and these are also sequenced in scalp samples.

The specimen was CD8+ T cells sorted from blood, collected at roughly week 30, from a patient treated with tofacitinib. J is TRBJ2-6 and V is TRBV5-1; 7 bases map to TRBD1. The sequence was obtained from a human donor with alopecia areata. CDR3 in amino acids: CASFDRDSTLNVLTF. The CDR3 DNA reads TGCGCCAGTTTTGACAGGGATTCAACGCTAAACGTCCTGACTTTC.